This T cell receptor (beta chain) was sequenced for a study of TIL therapy for anti-PD-1-resistant metastatic lung cancer. The wider study: Median patient age was approximately 58, ranging about 38-80 years. A few tumors were EGFR-mutant and two were ALK-rearranged.

Time point defined: pre-treatment sample, taken before nivolumab and TIL therapy. Pleural nodules or supraclavicular lymph nodes made up most of the excised metastases sampled. Tumor harvest preceded PD-1/PD-L1 blockade, followed by nivolumab treatment. Study results and caveats: Many TIL product clones were absent from baseline tumor, suggesting clonal contraction.

Germline loops: CDR1 MRHNA, CDR2 SNTAGT. Trimming removed 3 bases from V and 3 bases from J, with 20 bases in between. The CDR3 has 17 amino acids. There are a few counts of this clone. Its antigen is currently unknown. This was the immunoSEQ v3 assay. Data came from immunoSEQ multiplex PCR; TCRdb stores just in-frame clones and leaves some out. The sample includes approximately 92,000 clones, 65% seen only once; the top ten take 11%. This TCR derives from a person between 25 and 80 years old with non-small cell lung cancer. The sequencing used tumor tissue, collected at baseline. The chain employs TRBV6-4 and TRBJ1-1; tentatively, D is TRBD1 (5 bases). This chain's CDR3 is CASSDFVLGVSHTEAFF. The CDR3 bases are TGTGCCAGCAGTGATTTCGTTCTGGGGGTATCCCACACTGAAGCTTTCTTT.